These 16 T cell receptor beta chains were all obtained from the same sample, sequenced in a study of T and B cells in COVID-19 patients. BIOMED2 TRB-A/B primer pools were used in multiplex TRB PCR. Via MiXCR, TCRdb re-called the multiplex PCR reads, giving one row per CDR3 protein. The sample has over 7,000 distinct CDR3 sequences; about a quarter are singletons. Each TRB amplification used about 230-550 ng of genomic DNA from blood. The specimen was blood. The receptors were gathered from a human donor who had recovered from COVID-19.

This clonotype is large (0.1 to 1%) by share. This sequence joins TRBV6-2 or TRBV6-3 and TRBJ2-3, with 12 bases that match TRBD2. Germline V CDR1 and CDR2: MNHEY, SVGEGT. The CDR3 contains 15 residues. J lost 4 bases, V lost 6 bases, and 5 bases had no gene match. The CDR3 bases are TGTGCCAGCAGCCTACTAGCGGGGGGACCAGATACGCAGTATTTT. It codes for CASSLLAGGPDTQYF.

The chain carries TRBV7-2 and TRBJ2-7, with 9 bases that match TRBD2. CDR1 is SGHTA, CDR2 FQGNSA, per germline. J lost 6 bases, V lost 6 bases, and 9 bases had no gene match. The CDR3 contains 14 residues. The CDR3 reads CASRFGGGAGEQYF. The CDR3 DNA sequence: TGTGCCAGCAGATTCGGCGGGGGGGCGGGCGAGCAGTACTTC.

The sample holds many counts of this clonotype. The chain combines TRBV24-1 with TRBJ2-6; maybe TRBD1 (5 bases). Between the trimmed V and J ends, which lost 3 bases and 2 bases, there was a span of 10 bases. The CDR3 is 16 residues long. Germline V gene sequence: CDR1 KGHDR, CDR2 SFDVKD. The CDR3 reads CATSDAGPPGANVLTF. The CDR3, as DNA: TGTGCCACCAGTGATGCAGGGCCTCCTGGGGCCAACGTCCTGACTTTC.

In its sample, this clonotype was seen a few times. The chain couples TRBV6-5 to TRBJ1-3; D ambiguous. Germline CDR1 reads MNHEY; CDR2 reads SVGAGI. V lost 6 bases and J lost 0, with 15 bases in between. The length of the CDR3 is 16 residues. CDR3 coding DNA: TGTGCCAGCAGCCCGTTGGGCGTTTACTCTGGAAACACCATATATTTT. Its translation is CASSPLGVYSGNTIYF.

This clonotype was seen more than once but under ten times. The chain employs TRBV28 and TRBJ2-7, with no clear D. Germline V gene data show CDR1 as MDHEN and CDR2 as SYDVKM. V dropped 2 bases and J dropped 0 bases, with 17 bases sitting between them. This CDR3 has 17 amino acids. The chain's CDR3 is CASSLGFSVKNSYEQYF. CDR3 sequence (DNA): TGTGCCAGCAGTTTAGGGTTTTCAGTGAAAAACTCCTACGAGCAGTACTTC. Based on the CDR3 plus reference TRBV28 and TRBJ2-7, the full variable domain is DVKVTQSSRYLVKRTGEKVFLECVQDMDHENMFWYRQDPGLGLRLIYFSYDVKMKEKGDIPEGYSVSREKKERFSLILESASTNQTSMYLCASSLGFSVKNSYEQYFGPGTRLTVT.

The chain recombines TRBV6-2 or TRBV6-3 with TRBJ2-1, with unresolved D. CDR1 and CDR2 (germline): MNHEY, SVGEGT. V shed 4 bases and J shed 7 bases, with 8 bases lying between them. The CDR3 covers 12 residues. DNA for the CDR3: TGTGCCAGCAGTTTTCTACAGAATGAGCAGTTCTTC. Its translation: CASSFLQNEQFF.

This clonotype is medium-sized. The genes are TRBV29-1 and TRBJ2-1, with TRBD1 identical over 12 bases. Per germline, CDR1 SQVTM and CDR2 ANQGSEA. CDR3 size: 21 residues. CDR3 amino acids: CAALRGVGGQGASGPYNEQFF. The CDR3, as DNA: TGCGCAGCGTTGAGAGGAGTGGGGGGACAGGGGGCGTCGGGCCCCTACAATGAGCAGTTCTTC.

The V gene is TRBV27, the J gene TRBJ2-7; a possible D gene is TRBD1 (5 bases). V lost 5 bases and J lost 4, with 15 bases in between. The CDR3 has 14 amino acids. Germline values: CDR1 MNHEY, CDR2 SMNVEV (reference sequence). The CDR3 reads CASSPTATVYEQYF. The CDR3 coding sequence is TGTGCCAGCAGTCCGACTGCGACAGTATACGAGCAGTACTTC.

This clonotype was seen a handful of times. CDR3 region: CASSSISRDSQPYEQYF. CDR3 DNA sequence: TGTGCCAGCAGCTCCATTTCCCGGGACAGTCAACCCTACGAGCAGTACTTC. The rearrangement uses TRBV28 and TRBJ2-7, with 7 nucleotides matching TRBD1. J gave up 2 bases and V 6 bases, and 16 bases lay outside the gene matches. CDR1 and CDR2 from the germline V gene are MDHEN and SYDVKM. The CDR3 runs to 17 residues. The variable domain in full, completed from reference TRBV28 and TRBJ2-7, reads DVKVTQSSRYLVKRTGEKVFLECVQDMDHENMFWYRQDPGLGLRLIYFSYDVKMKEKGDIPEGYSVSREKKERFSLILESASTNQTSMYLCASSSISRDSQPYEQYFGPGTRLTVT.

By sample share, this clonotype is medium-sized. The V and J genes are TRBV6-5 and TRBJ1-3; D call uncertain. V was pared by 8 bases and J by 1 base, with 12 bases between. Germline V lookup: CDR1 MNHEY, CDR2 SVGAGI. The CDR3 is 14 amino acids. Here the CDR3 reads CASGKGESGNTIYF. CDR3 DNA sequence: TGTGCCAGCGGAAAGGGAGAGTCTGGAAACACCATATATTTT.

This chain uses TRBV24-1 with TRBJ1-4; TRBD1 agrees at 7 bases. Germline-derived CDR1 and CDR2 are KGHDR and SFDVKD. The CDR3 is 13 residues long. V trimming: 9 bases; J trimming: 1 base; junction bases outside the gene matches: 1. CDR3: CATGDRTNEKLFF. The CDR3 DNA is TGTGCCACCGGGGACAGAACTAATGAAAAACTGTTTTTT.

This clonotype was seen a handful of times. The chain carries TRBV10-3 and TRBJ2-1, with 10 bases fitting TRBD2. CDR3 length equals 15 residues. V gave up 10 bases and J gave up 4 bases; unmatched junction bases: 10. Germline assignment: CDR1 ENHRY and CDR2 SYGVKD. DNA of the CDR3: TGTGCCAGCCGGCAAGGGACTAGCGAGTACAATGAGCAGTTCTTC. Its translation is CASRQGTSEYNEQFF.

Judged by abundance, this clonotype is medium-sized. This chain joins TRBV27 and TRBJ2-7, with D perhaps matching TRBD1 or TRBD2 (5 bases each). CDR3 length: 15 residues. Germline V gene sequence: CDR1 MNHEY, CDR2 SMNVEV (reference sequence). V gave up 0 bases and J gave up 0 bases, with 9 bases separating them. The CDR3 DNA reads TGTGCCAGCAGTTTATCGGGGGTCAGCTCCTACGAGCAGTACTTC. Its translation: CASSLSGVSSYEQYF.

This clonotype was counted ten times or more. CDR3 sequence: CASSPPVAVRAAEAFF. The CDR3 DNA sequence: TGTGCCAGCTCACCACCGGTTGCTGTTAGGGCAGCTGAAGCTTTCTTT. This sequence joins TRBV18 and TRBJ1-1; D unresolved. The CDR3 length is 16 residues. Per the germline V gene, CDR1 is KGHSH and CDR2 is LQKENI. Trimming pared 0 bases from V and 6 bases from J, leaving 17 bases between.

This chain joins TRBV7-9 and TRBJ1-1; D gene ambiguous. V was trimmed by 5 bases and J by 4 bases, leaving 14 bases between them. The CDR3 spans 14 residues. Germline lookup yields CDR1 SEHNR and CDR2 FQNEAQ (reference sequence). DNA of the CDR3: TGTGCCAGCAGCCACGGCCCTTCTGGCACTGAAGCTTTCTTT. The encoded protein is CASSHGPSGTEAFF.

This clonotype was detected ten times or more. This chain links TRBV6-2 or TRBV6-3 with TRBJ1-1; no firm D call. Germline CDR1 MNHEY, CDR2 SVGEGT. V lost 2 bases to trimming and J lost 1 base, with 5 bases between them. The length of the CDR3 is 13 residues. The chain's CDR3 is CASSYRKNTEAFF. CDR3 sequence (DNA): TGTGCCAGCAGTTACCGGAAGAACACTGAAGCTTTCTTT.